One and the same sample provided the 10 T cell receptor beta chains below, sequenced in a study of T cells after yellow fever vaccination. TCRdb processed the 5' RACE reads anew with MiXCR; each CDR3 protein has one entry. The data show hundreds of thousands of distinct CDR3 sequences, roughly 21% seen once. The sample was PBMCs, taken 15 days after the yellow fever booster vaccination. The source is a man aged 30 to 39 who received the YFV17D yellow fever vaccine.

This clonotype occurred a few times. The chain is built from TRBV20-1 and TRBJ2-5; unclear D gene. The CDR3 totals 10 residues. Trimming shortened V by 7 bases and J by 3 bases, and 6 bases separated the two germline ends. Germline CDR1 reads DFQATT; CDR2 reads SNEGSKA (reference sequence). The CDR3 region has the DNA TGCAGTGTATCAGAAGAGACCCAGTACTTC. It yields the protein CSVSEETQYF.

This clonotype was found a few times. The chain joins TRBV5-5 to TRBJ2-3, with no clear D. V was cut by 2 bases and J by 2 bases, with 9 bases left in between. This CDR3 region has 14 residues. Germline V gene lookup returns CDR1 SGHKS and CDR2 YYEKEE (reference sequence). The CDR3 loop is CASSLSTLTDTQYF. In DNA, the CDR3 is TGTGCCAGCAGCTTATCGACCCTCACAGATACGCAGTATTTT.

The table lists this clonotype with a few counts. The gene calls are TRBV25-1 and TRBJ1-2, with 7 bases aligning to TRBD1. The germline V gene encodes CDR1 MGHDK and CDR2 SYGVNS. CDR3 length: 14 amino acids. With 5 bases clipped from V and 2 bases from J, the junction kept 5 bases outside the gene matches. The CDR3 DNA sequence: TGTGCCAGCAGTCCTCAGACAGGGAACTATGGCTACACCTTC. Translated, it gives CASSPQTGNYGYTF.

Only a few counts were recorded for this clonotype. This CDR3 reads CASALTWGNQPQHF. DNA for the CDR3: TGTGCCAGCGCCCTCACTTGGGGTAATCAGCCCCAGCATTTT. The V and J genes are TRBV6-1 and TRBJ1-5; D is unresolved. The CDR3 contains 14 residues. Looked up from germline, CDR1 is MNHNS and CDR2 is SASEGT. Trimming took off 8 bases at V and 4 bases at J, with 15 bases between the two ends.

This clonotype occurred a few times. V is TRBV20-1 and J is TRBJ2-3; 7 bases match TRBD2. V lost 6 bases and J lost 2; bases outside the gene matches: 5. There are 13 residues in the CDR3. Germline V lookup: CDR1 DFQATT, CDR2 SNEGSKA (reference sequence). The CDR3 bases are TGCAGTGCCTCCGGGACTAACACAGATACGCAGTATTTT. Translation gives CSASGTNTDTQYF.

V is TRBV5-1 and J is TRBJ2-3, with a possible D match to TRBD1 (6 bases). Germline-derived CDR1 and CDR2 are SGHRS and YFSETQ. Trimming took 3 bases from V and 2 from J, leaving 10 bases between them. The CDR3 is made up of 14 amino acids. This chain's CDR3 is CASSSGQTTDTQYF. The CDR3 DNA is TGCGCCAGCAGCTCGGGACAAACCACAGATACGCAGTATTTT.

Ten or more counts support this clonotype. The V gene is TRBV12-3 or TRBV12-4, the J gene TRBJ2-7; D is unclear. V lost 8 bases, J lost 2 bases, and 10 bases lay in between. This CDR3 region has 12 residues. The CDR3 spells CASSYTAYEQYF. The CDR3 nucleotides read TGTGCCAGCTCTTACACAGCCTACGAGCAGTACTTC.

This chain links TRBV15 with TRBJ2-1, with a tentative D call TRBD2 (6 bases). V shed 0 bases and J shed 4 bases, with 13 bases lying between them. CDR1 is LNHNV and CDR2 is YYDKDF in the germline V gene (reference sequence). The CDR3 runs 16 residues. DNA of the CDR3: TGTGCCACCAGCAGAGATCGAGGGAGGTCATACAATGAGCAGTTCTTC. It yields the protein CATSRDRGRSYNEQFF.

The chain joins TRBV15 to TRBJ1-1, with TRBD1 as a possible D gene (6 bases). Germline-derived CDR1 and CDR2 are LNHNV and YYDKDF (reference sequence). This CDR3 spans 15 amino acids. V lost 2 bases and J 8 bases, leaving 18 bases between the germline ends. The CDR3 DNA follows: TGTGCCACCAGCAGACAACCGGGGGGGGGCAGGGAAGCTTTCTTT. Protein product: CATSRQPGGGREAFF.

The chain links TRBV7-2 to TRBJ1-2; D is undetermined. This CDR3 spans 14 amino acids. V was trimmed by 5 bases and J by 0 bases, leaving 10 bases between them. The germline V gene has CDR1 SGHTA and CDR2 FQGNSA. Written as DNA, the CDR3 is TGTGCCAGCAGCACCGGGATACCTAACTATGGCTACACCTTC. It is translated as CASSTGIPNYGYTF.